A single sample is the source of the 27 T cell receptor beta chains below, sequenced in a study of T-cell reconstitution after alpha-beta-depleted transplantation in children. TCRbeta library preparation incorporated unique molecular identifiers. MiXCR, run by TCRdb on the PCR reads, gives a single entry per CDR3 protein. Found here are fewer than 400,000 distinct CDR3 sequences, roughly 21% of them singletons; the top ten hold 3.8%. The sample was PBMCs from the stem cell graft donor, taken from the stem cell graft. The receptors here all came from a human donor who donated a stem cell graft to a child with acute myeloid leukemia.

The chain couples TRBV15 to TRBJ2-3; D perhaps matches TRBD2 (5 bases). The length of the CDR3 is 16 residues. The germline CDR1 and CDR2 sequences are LNHNV and YYDKDF (reference sequence). V gave up 3 bases and J gave up 4 bases, with 17 bases separating them. CDR3 sequence (DNA): TGTGCCACCAGCAGGTTGGGAGACGGGATCTCAGATACGCAGTATTTT. Translated, it gives CATSRLGDGISDTQYF.

The chain carries TRBV25-1 and TRBJ1-1, with no clear D. Trimming removed 6 bases at V and 2 bases at J, with 13 bases between. The CDR3 has 14 amino acids. Germline V gene sequence: CDR1 MGHDK, CDR2 SYGVNS. CDR3 residues: CASRGSGYNTEAFF. The CDR3 region has the DNA TGTGCCAGCAGGGGTTCTGGGTACAACACTGAAGCTTTCTTT.

The sample holds many counts of this clonotype. This chain uses TRBV4-3 with TRBJ2-2, with D perhaps TRBD2 (6 bases). Per germline, CDR1 LGHNA and CDR2 YSLEER. V gave up 0 bases and J gave up 8 bases, with 16 bases separating them. CDR3 length: 16 amino acids. The CDR3: CASSQDFGLATGELFF. The DNA of the CDR3 is TGCGCCAGCAGCCAAGATTTCGGGCTAGCGACAGGGGAGCTGTTTTTT.

In this sample, this clonotype turned up many times. The chain uses TRBV20-1 and TRBJ2-7; 7 bases line up with TRBD2. The trim removed 1 base at V and 4 bases at J, leaving 10 bases unmatched. This CDR3 comprises 15 residues. The germline V gene has CDR1 DFQATT and CDR2 SNEGSKA (reference sequence). CDR3 DNA: TGCAGTGCTAGAGTTCCCCAAACCGGGGGGTACGAGCAGTACTTC. Translated, it gives CSARVPQTGGYEQYF.

This clonotype was counted only a few times. This rearrangement joins TRBV9 to TRBJ2-7; TRBD1 matches 12 bases. CDR1 is SGDLS, CDR2 YYNGEE, per germline. The CDR3 is 13 amino acids. V dropped 3 bases and J dropped 6; count of bases not matched to a gene: 1. The CDR3 region has the DNA TGTGCCAGCAGCGGGGGACAGGGGGCCGAGCAGTACTTC. Its protein is CASSGGQGAEQYF.

The chain joins TRBV6-1 to TRBJ2-7, with 10 bases lining up with TRBD1. Germline CDR1 reads MNHNS; CDR2 reads SASEGT. CDR3 length: 17 residues. J lost 3 bases, V lost 8 bases, and 16 bases had no gene match. The CDR3 sequence: CASGGQGGDRTSYEQYF. The CDR3 DNA reads as TGTGCCAGCGGCGGACAGGGGGGCGATAGGACTAGCTACGAGCAGTACTTC.

The chain links TRBV10-3 to TRBJ1-1; 8 positions match TRBD1. CDR3 length equals 12 residues. V shed 9 bases, J shed 2 bases, and the junction held 2 bases outside the gene matches. Germline CDR1 reads ENHRY; CDR2 reads SYGVKD. The CDR3 coding sequence is TGTGCCATGGGGACAGGTAACACTGAAGCTTTCTTT. Translation: CAMGTGNTEAFF.

The chain combines TRBV12-3 or TRBV12-4 with TRBJ2-7, with 10 bases lining up with TRBD1. This CDR3 region has 14 residues. The junction had 4 bases not matched to a gene; V was cut back by 6 bases and J by 2 bases. CDR3 protein: CASSAGTGAYEQYF. CDR3 nucleotide sequence: TGTGCCAGCAGCGCCGGGACAGGGGCCTACGAGCAGTACTTC.

The chain recombines TRBV27 with TRBJ2-7; 7 bases are a match to TRBD1. V lost 5 bases, J lost 7 bases, and 8 bases stayed unmatched. The CDR3 is 13 amino acids. In germline, CDR1 is MNHEY, CDR2 SMNVEV (reference sequence). The CDR3 DNA is TGTGCCAGCAGTGAGACAGGGTCCTGGGAGCAGTACTTC. This codes for CASSETGSWEQYF.

This clonotype came up many times. The chain combines TRBV20-1 with TRBJ1-6; D perhaps matches TRBD1 (5 bases). The CDR3 loop spans 11 amino acids. V shed 3 bases and J shed 15 bases, with 12 bases lying between them. Germline V gene lookup returns CDR1 DFQATT and CDR2 SNEGSKA (reference sequence). The CDR3: CSASPTGLLHF. The CDR3 nucleotides are TGCAGTGCTAGCCCTACAGGTCTCCTCCACTTT.

This chain connects TRBV20-1 to TRBJ2-5; D perhaps matches TRBD2 (6 bases). The germline V gene has CDR1 DFQATT and CDR2 SNEGSKA (reference sequence). This CDR3 is 17 amino acids long. Deletions cut 2 bases from V and 2 bases from J, with 21 bases between. CDR3 region: CSARPRLAETMQETQYF. CDR3 in DNA: TGCAGTGCTAGACCCAGGTTAGCGGAGACCATGCAAGAGACCCAGTACTTC.

This chain uses TRBV20-1 with TRBJ2-1; D assignment may be TRBD1 or TRBD2 (7 bases each). Germline V CDR1 and CDR2: DFQATT, SNEGSKA (reference sequence). The V end was cut by 6 bases, the J end by 8 bases, with 20 bases between. The CDR3 length is 14 residues. CDR3 sequence: CSAGRQGGSYEQFF. In DNA, the CDR3 is TGCAGTGCCGGGAGGCAGGGGGGGTCCTATGAGCAGTTCTTC.

The chain has TRBV4-2 and TRBJ2-7, with 7 positions matching TRBD1. V was pared by 4 bases and J by 2 bases, with 5 bases of the junction left unmatched. CDR1 LGHNA and CDR2 YNFKEQ come from the germline V gene. The CDR3 sequence is 14 residues long. CDR3 protein: CASSPYDRAYEQYF. The CDR3 nucleotides read TGTGCCAGCAGCCCCTACGACAGGGCCTACGAGCAGTACTTC.

The chain joins TRBV10-2 to TRBJ2-3; perhaps TRBD2 as D (6 bases). CDR1 and CDR2 from the germline V gene are WSHSY and SAAADI. The CDR3 has 15 amino acids. V lost 7 bases to trimming and J lost 3 bases, with 17 bases between them. The CDR3: CASKGTYDKTDTQYF. In nucleotides, the CDR3 is TGCGCCAGCAAGGGGACTTATGATAAGACAGATACGCAGTATTTT.

Many counts were recorded for this clonotype. The gene calls are TRBV29-1 and TRBJ2-7, with D possibly being TRBD2 (6 bases). Germline CDR1 is SQVTM and CDR2 is ANQGSEA. The CDR3 contains 12 residues. Trimming removed 5 bases from V and 6 bases from J, with 14 bases in between. The CDR3 protein is CSVRGIIGEQYF. DNA for the CDR3: TGCAGCGTTCGGGGGATAATAGGCGAGCAGTACTTC.

The V call is TRBV12-3 or TRBV12-4, the J call TRBJ2-7; 11 nucleotides agree with TRBD2. The CDR3 spans 15 residues. J was trimmed by 7 bases and V by 5 bases; bases with no gene match: 10. CDR3 residues: CASSPVAGGVREQYF. CDR3 nucleotides: TGTGCCAGCAGTCCGGTAGCGGGAGGGGTACGGGAGCAGTACTTC.

This chain joins TRBV29-1 and TRBJ2-7; 13 nucleotides align to TRBD2. Germline-derived CDR1 and CDR2 are SQVTM and ANQGSEA. The CDR3 has 16 residues. With V trimmed by 5 bases and J by 6 bases, 13 bases remained unmatched. CDR3 sequence: CSVSLGLAGVASEQYF. In nucleotides, the CDR3 is TGCAGCGTTTCCCTCGGACTAGCGGGAGTCGCATCCGAGCAGTACTTC.

The chain recombines TRBV29-1 with TRBJ2-1; D is possibly TRBD2 (6 bases). Germline V gene lookup returns CDR1 SQVTM and CDR2 ANQGSEA. Trimming cost V 5 bases and J 0 bases, with 17 bases left between them. This CDR3 contains 16 residues. In DNA, the CDR3 is TGCAGCGTTCTAGGGGCTCTGGGACTCTCCTACAATGAGCAGTTCTTC. Encoded protein: CSVLGALGLSYNEQFF.

This clonotype was recorded at least ten times. This chain uses TRBV12-3 or TRBV12-4 with TRBJ2-1; D ambiguous. This CDR3 spans 14 amino acids. V gave up 6 bases and J gave up 6 bases, with 15 bases separating them. The CDR3 region has the DNA TGTGCCAGCAGCCCCCAGGCAGGAATCAATGAGCAGTTCTTC. This translates into CASSPQAGINEQFF.

This clonotype was seen only a few times. The rearrangement joins TRBV20-1 to TRBJ2-1, with 9 nucleotides matching TRBD2. V was clipped by 3 bases and J by 1 base; unmatched bases: 7. The CDR3 consists of 16 residues. Germline V gene lookup returns CDR1 DFQATT and CDR2 SNEGSKA (reference sequence). CDR3 DNA sequence: TGCAGTGCTAGTTCTGAAGCGGGAGGTTCCTACAATGAGCAGTTCTTC. Amino acid sequence: CSASSEAGGSYNEQFF.

The chain couples TRBV5-4 to TRBJ2-5, with TRBD1 matching 9 bases. The germline V gene encodes CDR1 SGHNT and CDR2 YYREEE (reference sequence). Unmatched junction bases numbered 4, after V lost 4 bases and J lost 3 bases. The CDR3 is made up of 14 amino acids. DNA for the CDR3: TGTGCCAGCAGCCGGGGACAGGGAGAAGAGACCCAGTACTTC. It specifies CASSRGQGEETQYF.

This clonotype was recorded at least ten times. The chain couples TRBV29-1 to TRBJ1-2, with D perhaps TRBD1 (6 bases). The CDR3 loop spans 14 amino acids. Germline assignment: CDR1 SQVTM and CDR2 ANQGSEA. Between the trimmed V and J ends, which lost 3 bases and 2 bases, there was a span of 13 bases. The CDR3 reads CSVDERGANYGYTF. In nucleotides, the CDR3 is TGCAGCGTTGATGAGCGGGGGGCGAACTATGGCTACACCTTC. Combining the CDR3 with reference TRBV29-1 and TRBJ1-2 gives the whole variable domain SAVISQKPSRDICQRGTSLTIQCQVDSQVTMMFWYRQQPGQSLTLIATANQGSEATYESGFVIDKFPISRPNLTFSTLTVSNMSPEDSSIYLCSVDERGANYGYTFGSGTRLTVV.

This chain uses TRBV11-3 with TRBJ2-3; D gene unclear. The length of the CDR3 is 17 residues. CDR1 is SGHNT and CDR2 is YENEEA in the germline V gene. The V end was cut by 7 bases, the J end by 2 bases, with 22 bases between. As DNA, the CDR3 is TGTGCCAGCAAGCTTCAGCAAGGATATCCCAACACAGATACGCAGTATTTT. Translated: CASKLQQGYPNTDTQYF.

The chain has TRBV15 and TRBJ1-1; 7 nucleotides agree with TRBD1. Germline lookup yields CDR1 LNHNV and CDR2 YYDKDF (reference sequence). Germline trimming cut 5 bases from V and 1 base from J; bases unmatched to any gene: 4. The CDR3 contains 14 residues. CDR3 residues: CATSDRATNTEAFF. In nucleotides, the CDR3 is TGTGCCACCAGCGACAGGGCGACGAACACTGAAGCTTTCTTT. The full variable domain, completed using reference TRBV15 and TRBJ1-1, is DAMVIQNPRYQVTQFGKPVTLSCSQTLNHNVMYWYQQKSSQAPKLLFHYYDKDFNNEADTPDNFQSRRPNTSFCFLDIRSPGLGDTAMYLCATSDRATNTEAFFGQGTRLTVV.

This clonotype has a handful of counts. This chain uses TRBV24-1 with TRBJ2-1; D gene ambiguous. Trimming took 5 bases from V and 10 from J, leaving 20 bases between them. Germline assignment: CDR1 KGHDR and CDR2 SFDVKD. This CDR3 has 15 amino acids. CDR3: CATSVSRAGLVEQFF. The CDR3 nucleotides read TGTGCCACCAGTGTCTCAAGGGCAGGCCTTGTCGAGCAGTTCTTC.

The table lists this clonotype with a count of one. The V and J genes are TRBV7-9 and TRBJ2-1, with 12 bases matching TRBD2. Germline V CDR1 and CDR2: SEHNR, FQNEAQ (reference sequence). V was clipped by 5 bases and J by 6 bases; unmatched bases: 8. This CDR3 comprises 16 residues. The CDR3 spells CASSQPGLAGLNEQFF. The CDR3 nucleotides read TGTGCCAGCAGCCAACCGGGACTAGCGGGTCTCAATGAGCAGTTCTTC.

This clonotype showed up many times. The CDR3 sequence is CASSLMGGLVLNEQFF. The CDR3 DNA reads TGTGCCAGCAGCTTAATGGGTGGACTAGTTCTCAATGAGCAGTTCTTC. The gene calls are TRBV7-3 and TRBJ2-1; 7 nucleotides line up with TRBD2. The CDR3 is 16 amino acids. V trimming: 1 base; J trimming: 6 bases; junction bases outside the gene matches: 9. CDR1 is SGHTA, CDR2 FQGTGA, per germline.